These T cell receptor beta chains were read from a single sample in a study of T cell responses to AZD1222 COVID-19 vaccine. The repertoire was sequenced with immunoSEQ multiplex PCR; TCRdb's copy has only in-frame clones and lacks some. The sample lists 100,000 or so clones, about 86% occurring once. This sample comprised peripheral blood, obtained on day 0 of AZD1222 vaccination. These receptors were obtained from an adult in good health. CDR3s include the opening cysteine and the closing phenylalanine or tryptophan.

>TRBJ2-6|TRBV9
CASSVTPSSSGGAGANVLTF
>TRBJ1-4|TRBV7-9
CASSSPPAGEKLFF
>TRBJ2-5|TRBV10-1
CASRGGRIQETQYF
>TRBJ1-2|TRBV6-5
CASALESYSTGYTF
>TRBJ2-7|TRBV9
CASSVTMDRGEQYF
>TRBJ1-4|TRBV2
CASSVQDNEKLFF
>TRBJ1-6|TRBV18
CASSPRGVEGSPLHF
>TRBJ2-7|TRBV5-5
CASSLAGLAGVGYEQYF
>TRBJ2-7|TRBV7-2
CASSLPVLGGAYEQYF
>TRBJ1-4|TRBV19
CASSANRDEKLFF
>TRBJ1-1|TRBV30
CAWSTGQGARTEAFF
>TRBJ1-3|TRBV3-1/TRBV3-2
CASSQSYGGNTIYF
>TRBJ2-1|TRBV10-3
CAISDFVGFSYNEQFF
>TRBJ2-1|TRBV27
CASRGTSATRVGDEQFF
>TRBJ2-5|TRBV6-7
CASSHPAQETQYF
>TRBJ2-1|TRBV19
CASSSTRTGEQFF
>TRBJ2-3|TRBV6-5
CASSYGTLTDTQYF
>TRBJ2-3|TRBV6-4
CASSDRPEGTQYF
>TRBJ2-1|TRBV30
CAWISTGQFYNEQFF
>TRBJ1-2|TRBV5-6
CASSQQGTVYGYTF
>TRBJ1-3|TRBV5-1
CASSFRPGGNTIYF
>TRBJ1-1|TRBV19
CASSIGTGAEAFF
>TRBJ2-3|TRBV5-4
CASGGTSSDLTQYF
>TRBJ2-4|TRBV27
CASRSAGGKNIQYF
>TRBJ2-7|TRBV5-6
CASSLVDTYEQYF
>TRBJ1-1|TRBV7-9
CASSSGQGRGTEAFF
>TRBJ2-7|TRBV11-3
CASSPGRSTSEQYF
>TRBJ2-5|TRBV7-9
CASSPPGDSPRPTQYF
>TRBJ2-3|TRBV5-5
CASSVKGLPNTDTQYF
>TRBJ1-6|TRBV5-6
CASTNRLSWYSPLHF
>TRBJ1-6|TRBV27
CASSSRGDSPLHF
>TRBJ2-3|TRBV6-6
CASNIYGDTQYF
>TRBJ1-2|TRBV2
CASSDSTNYGYTF
>TRBJ1-3|TRBV5-4
CASSPGQAGNTIYF
>TRBJ1-4|TRBV27
CASRNQGAGTNEKLFF
>TRBJ2-7|TRBV19
CASSIDLRQGSYEQYF
>TRBJ1-2|TRBV19
CASSMSPGQSYGYTF
>TRBJ1-4|TRBV5-5
CASSLDISGASEKLFF
>TRBJ2-7|TRBV7-2
CASSGTGISEQYF
>TRBJ2-7|TRBV4-1
CASSHSGGEQYF
>TRBJ1-2|TRBV3-1/TRBV3-2
CASSLYRDSSYGYTF
>TRBJ1-2|TRBV7-9
CASSMGQTNYGYTF
>TRBJ2-2|TRBV7-3
CASSLSVRGTGELFF
>TRBJ2-7|TRBV6-5
CASSYQQGAHEQYF
>TRBJ2-3|TRBV6-1
CASSEPGLHTQYF
>TRBJ1-2|TRBV7-9
CASSLETAGYTF
>TRBJ2-1|TRBV13
CASSFGAYNEQFF
>TRBJ2-2|TRBV10-1
CASSERGTAGELFF
>TRBJ1-1|TRBV14
CASSQATGRNTEAFF
>TRBJ2-7|TRBV4-3
CASSQYAHYEQYF
>TRBJ2-2|TRBV27
CASSSLNTGELFF